These 25 T cell receptor beta chains were sequenced from one sample in a study of CD8+ T cells in alopecia areata. As for treatment: oral pan-JAK inhibitor, 5-10 mg twice daily. Investigators isolated RNA and reverse transcribed it into cDNA to act as the sequencing template. Sequenced by immunoSEQ multiplex PCR; TCRdb stores in-frame clones only, minus some. This table has about 190,000 clones, 58% appearing once. The material sequenced was CD8+ T cells sorted from blood, taken at week 24, from a patient treated with tofacitinib. These receptors were obtained from a human donor with alopecia areata.

This chain uses TRBV9 with TRBJ1-6, with 7 positions matching TRBD1. Germline V gene sequence: CDR1 SGDLS, CDR2 YYNGEE. The CDR3 contains 14 residues. Trimming at V came to 2 bases and at J to 7 bases, leaving 3 bases not matched to a gene. In nucleotides, the CDR3 is TGTGCCAGCAGCGTGTCGGGACAGAATTCACCCCTCCACTTT. Its protein product is CASSVSGQNSPLHF.

This rearrangement joins TRBV9 to TRBJ1-1; D might be TRBD1 (6 bases). With 3 bases removed from V and 8 bases from J, the gap between germline ends came to 11 bases. This CDR3 has 12 amino acids. Germline CDR1 reads SGDLS; CDR2 reads YYNGEE. CDR3: CASSETGDEAFF. Here the CDR3 DNA reads TGTGCCAGCAGCGAGACAGGAGACGAAGCTTTCTTT.

The chain joins TRBV5-6 to TRBJ2-2; the D gene is possibly TRBD1 (5 bases). The CDR3 contains 14 residues. V was pared by 4 bases and J by 3 bases, with 10 bases between. Germline CDR1 reads SGHDT; CDR2 reads YYEEEE. CDR3 DNA sequence: TGTGCCAGCAGCCGACAGACAGACACCGGGGAGCTGTTTTTT. Encoded protein: CASSRQTDTGELFF. The full variable domain, with the rest looked up from reference TRBV5-6 and TRBJ2-2, is DAGVTQSPTHLIKTRGQQVTLRCSPKSGHDTVSWYQQALGQGPQFIFQYYEEEERQRGNFPDRFSGHQFPNYSSELNVNALLLGDSALYLCASSRQTDTGELFFGEGSRLTVL.

The chain joins TRBV29-1 to TRBJ2-1; 8 nucleotides match TRBD2. V shed 0 bases, J shed 5 bases, and the junction held 9 bases outside the gene matches. The CDR3 consists of 16 residues. Looked up from germline, CDR1 is SQVTM and CDR2 is ANQGSEA. CDR3 in amino acids: CSVEDLRAGDHNEQFF. The DNA for the CDR3 is TGCAGCGTTGAAGATCTGCGAGCGGGGGATCACAATGAGCAGTTCTTC.

This clone came up many times. The chain links TRBV5-8 to TRBJ1-5; 7 bases agree with TRBD1. The V gene end was trimmed by 5 bases and the J gene end by 6 bases; junction bases not matched to a gene: 5. The germline V gene has CDR1 SGHTS and CDR2 YDEGEE. The CDR3 has 13 amino acids. DNA for the CDR3: TGTGCCAGCAGTCTCAGGGGGACTCAGCCCCAGCATTTT. It specifies CASSLRGTQPQHF.

This clone was observed a handful of times. The rearrangement uses TRBV2 and TRBJ2-4; 9 bases align to TRBD2. Germline V CDR1 and CDR2: SNHLY, FYNNEI. The CDR3 is 17 residues long. The junction had 13 bases not matched to a gene; V was cut back by 7 bases and J by 3 bases. This CDR3 is CASTQRGAGGNKNIQYF. In DNA, the CDR3 is TGTGCCAGCACTCAGCGGGGGGCCGGAGGTAACAAAAACATTCAGTACTTC.

The rearrangement uses TRBV29-1 and TRBJ2-5; perhaps D is TRBD1 or TRBD2 (5 bases each). The DNA end is a closer match to TRBJ2-7, so the J assignment may be wrong. Germline CDR1 SQVTM, CDR2 ANQGSEA. CDR3 length: 13 amino acids. CDR3 nucleotides: TGCAGCGTTGAAGAGGGGGTTACCTACGAGCAGTACTTC. Residues: CSVEEGVTYEQYF.

The gene calls are TRBV27 and TRBJ1-2, with D unclear. The CDR3 runs 14 residues. V gave up 2 bases and J gave up 1 base, with 8 bases separating them. Per germline, CDR1 MNHEY and CDR2 SMNVEV (reference sequence). CDR3 in amino acids: CASSLSADNYGYTF. DNA for the CDR3: TGTGCCAGCAGTTTAAGCGCAGATAACTATGGCTACACCTTC.

The chain employs TRBV6-1 and TRBJ2-6; 11 bases map to TRBD1. This CDR3 is built from 17 residues. Germline V gives CDR1 MNHNS, CDR2 SASEGT. With V trimmed by 4 bases and J by 1 base, 3 bases remained unmatched. The CDR3 nucleotides read TGTGCCAGCAGTGGGACAGGGGGCGAGTCTGGGGCCAACGTCCTGACTTTC. Its translation: CASSGTGGESGANVLTF.

This clone appeared a few times. This chain links TRBV14 with TRBJ1-5, with D hard to call. V lost 1 base and J 1 base, leaving 5 bases between the germline ends. Germline CDR1 and CDR2: SGHDN and FVKESK. The CDR3 is 14 residues long. The CDR3 reads CASSQGGSNQPQHF. The CDR3, as DNA: TGTGCCAGCAGCCAAGGTGGGAGCAATCAGCCCCAGCATTTT.

V gene TRBV29-1 combines with J gene TRBJ1-1; D ambiguous. The length of the CDR3 is 11 residues. The germline CDR1 and CDR2 sequences are SQVTM and ANQGSEA. Deletions cut 7 bases from V and 1 base from J, with 7 bases between. The CDR3 sequence is CSETKNTEAFF. The DNA for the CDR3 is TGCAGCGAAACCAAGAACACTGAAGCTTTCTTT.

The chain uses TRBV9 and TRBJ1-2; D call uncertain. This CDR3 has 10 residues. Trimming left V 7 bases short and J 7 bases short, with 8 bases between. Looked up from germline, CDR1 is SGDLS and CDR2 is YYNGEE. Here the CDR3 DNA reads TGTGCCAGCGCAGGCCCTGGCTACACCTTC. It yields the protein CASAGPGYTF.

V gene TRBV5-6 combines with J gene TRBJ2-2; 7 nucleotides agree with TRBD2. After removal of 0 bases from V and 3 bases from J, the junction contained 5 bases not matched to a gene. CDR3 length equals 16 residues. The germline V gene has CDR1 SGHDT and CDR2 YYEEEE. CDR3 bases: TGTGCCAGCAGCTTGGCCTGGGAGGGTTACACCGGGGAGCTGTTTTTT. This codes for CASSLAWEGYTGELFF.

The gene calls are TRBV30 and TRBJ1-1; D is possibly TRBD1 (6 bases). This CDR3 has 13 amino acids. V gave up 0 bases and J gave up 5 bases, with 10 bases separating them. In germline, CDR1 is GTSNPN, CDR2 SVGIG (reference sequence). The CDR3: CAWSVQGRTEAFF. The CDR3 DNA reads as TGTGCCTGGAGTGTACAGGGCAGGACTGAAGCTTTCTTT.

This clone was detected only a few times. V usage is TRBV15 and J usage is TRBJ2-7, with D perhaps TRBD1 or TRBD2 (5 bases each). Germline assignment: CDR1 LNHNV and CDR2 YYDKDF (reference sequence). V shed 1 base and J shed 5 bases, with 12 bases lying between them. The CDR3 loop spans 14 amino acids. CDR3 in amino acids: CATSRAGTLDEQYF. CDR3 nucleotides: TGTGCCACCAGCAGAGCGGGGACCCTTGACGAGCAGTACTTC.

V gene TRBV20-1 combines with J gene TRBJ2-5; D ambiguous. The CDR3 totals 11 residues. The germline V gene has CDR1 DFQATT and CDR2 SNEGSKA (reference sequence). Trimming removed 7 bases from V and 4 bases from J, with 10 bases in between. The CDR3 sequence is CSGLGIETQYF. The CDR3 nucleotides read TGCAGTGGGCTAGGGATAGAGACCCAGTACTTC.

This clone was found once. The V call is TRBV7-9, the J call TRBJ1-6; D may be TRBD1 (5 bases). V lost 8 bases, J lost 5 bases, and 19 bases lay in between. Germline values: CDR1 SEHNR, CDR2 FQNEAQ (reference sequence). The CDR3 has 16 residues. CDR3 nucleotides: TGTGCCAGCCGCAGTCTGGGACGGGTCAATAATTCACCCCTCCACTTT. This gives the protein CASRSLGRVNNSPLHF.

The CDR3 region is CASSLGEGTEAFF. The CDR3, as DNA: TGTGCCAGCAGTTTAGGGGAAGGCACTGAAGCTTTCTTT. The rearrangement joins TRBV27 to TRBJ1-1; D not certain. CDR1 and CDR2 from the germline V gene are MNHEY and SMNVEV (reference sequence). This CDR3 comprises 13 residues. Between the trimmed V and J ends, which lost 2 bases and 4 bases, there was a span of 8 bases.

This clone has a handful of counts. This chain links TRBV19 with TRBJ2-7; no clear D gene. From germline, CDR1 is LNHDA and CDR2 SQIVND (reference sequence). This CDR3 spans 13 amino acids. The ends were cut back, 7 bases at V and 0 bases at J, with 10 bases in the middle. The CDR3: CASNSESSYEQYF. DNA of the CDR3: TGTGCCAGTAACTCAGAGTCCTCCTACGAGCAGTACTTC.

The chain couples TRBV5-6 to TRBJ2-3; no definite D call. Deletions cut 5 bases from V and 0 bases from J, with 13 bases between. Germline V lookup: CDR1 SGHDT, CDR2 YYEEEE. The CDR3 has 15 residues. Here the CDR3 reads CASSWSHTSTDTQYF. CDR3 DNA sequence: TGTGCCAGCAGTTGGTCCCATACTAGCACAGATACGCAGTATTTT.

This clone was counted a few times. This rearrangement joins TRBV19 to TRBJ1-1, with D unresolved. CDR1 LNHDA and CDR2 SQIVND come from the germline V gene (reference sequence). The CDR3 totals 16 residues. Trimming took 6 bases from V and 3 from J, leaving 20 bases between them. Written as DNA, the CDR3 is TGTGCCAGTAGCTGGTTTCGGATGGGTCCTGACACTGAAGCTTTCTTT. This translates into CASSWFRMGPDTEAFF.

A remark on this clone: The sample has other DNA sequences that encode this CDR3 too. This chain connects TRBV5-1 to TRBJ1-1; D uncertain. The CDR3 totals 14 residues. Germline values: CDR1 SGHRS, CDR2 YFSETQ. V was cut by 1 base and J by 0 bases, with 7 bases left in between. The DNA for the CDR3 is TGCGCCAGCAGCTTGAGTCGAATGAACACTGAAGCTTTCTTT. Encoded protein: CASSLSRMNTEAFF.

The rearrangement joins TRBV9 to TRBJ2-3; maybe TRBD2 (6 bases). The CDR3 contains 15 residues. Germline assignment: CDR1 SGDLS and CDR2 YYNGEE. The V end was cut by 0 bases, the J end by 0 bases, with 8 bases between. The CDR3 sequence is CASSVAGVSTDTQYF. The CDR3 coding sequence is TGTGCCAGCAGCGTAGCGGGGGTTAGCACAGATACGCAGTATTTT.

The DNA for the CDR3 is TGCGCCATGGGATATATTAGGGAGAAGGGAAACACCATATATTTT. This gives the protein CAMGYIREKGNTIYF. The chain joins TRBV23-1 to TRBJ1-3; no reliable D call. TRBV23-1 is an ORF for which the function is uncertain. V was clipped by 10 bases and J by 4 bases, with 20 bases between them. The CDR3 runs to 15 residues.

This chain joins TRBV6-6 and TRBJ2-7, with 7 bases aligning to TRBD1. Germline assignment: CDR1 MNHNY and CDR2 SVGAGI (reference sequence). With 6 bases clipped from V and 5 bases from J, the junction kept 10 bases outside the gene matches. This CDR3 has 14 residues. CDR3 sequence reads: CASRARDSRHEQYF. Here the CDR3 DNA reads TGTGCCAGCAGGGCCCGGGACAGCCGGCACGAGCAGTACTTC.